This passage covers 4 T cell receptor beta chains from one sample sequenced in a study of blood T cells in healthy people across ages. The use of a sample-barcoded 5' primer and a J-beta primer mix characterized a second PCR of about 7 to 12 cycles. TCRdb re-derived calls from the 5' RACE reads in MiXCR, one entry per CDR3 protein. Here the sample spans about 720,000 distinct CDR3 sequences, 25% being singletons. These data are also associated with another study on T cells of mothers and their children.

Sample: blood. The receptors derive from a boy aged 5 to 17 in good health.

This chain uses TRBV6-6 with TRBJ2-3; D may be TRBD2 (6 bases). CDR1 is MNHNY and CDR2 is SVGAGI in the germline V gene (reference sequence). The CDR3 length is 16 residues. With 7 bases removed from V and 0 bases from J, the gap between germline ends came to 17 bases. The CDR3 sequence is CASNRAGNPSTDTQYF. CDR3 nucleotide sequence: TGTGCCAGCAATCGCGCGGGGAACCCCAGCACAGATACGCAGTATTTT.

This clonotype came up a few times. J is TRBJ2-5 and V is TRBV20-1, with D perhaps being TRBD1 or TRBD2 (6 bases each). CDR3 length equals 16 residues. The germline V gene encodes CDR1 DFQATT and CDR2 SNEGSKA (reference sequence). Trimming left V 1 base short and J 1 base short, with 16 bases between. CDR3 region: CSARGGAGGFQETQYF. The CDR3, as DNA: TGCAGTGCTAGAGGGGGGGCAGGAGGCTTCCAAGAGACCCAGTACTTC.

This clonotype was detected only a few times. V is TRBV12-3 or TRBV12-4 and J is TRBJ2-3; a weak D match, TRBD2 (6 bases). CDR3 length equals 15 residues. V gave up 1 base and J gave up 1 base, with 9 bases separating them. For the CDR3, the DNA is TGTGCCAGCAGTTTAGTAGTAGCGGGCACAGATACGCAGTATTTT. Translating it yields CASSLVVAGTDTQYF.

This rearrangement joins TRBV12-3 or TRBV12-4 to TRBJ2-1; D not certain. The J call may be wrong; the DNA end is better matched by TRBJ2-7. The CDR3 contains 13 residues. For the CDR3, the DNA is TGTGCCAGCAGTCACCTGGCGGCCTACGAGCAGTACTTC. Translated: CASSHLAAYEQYF.